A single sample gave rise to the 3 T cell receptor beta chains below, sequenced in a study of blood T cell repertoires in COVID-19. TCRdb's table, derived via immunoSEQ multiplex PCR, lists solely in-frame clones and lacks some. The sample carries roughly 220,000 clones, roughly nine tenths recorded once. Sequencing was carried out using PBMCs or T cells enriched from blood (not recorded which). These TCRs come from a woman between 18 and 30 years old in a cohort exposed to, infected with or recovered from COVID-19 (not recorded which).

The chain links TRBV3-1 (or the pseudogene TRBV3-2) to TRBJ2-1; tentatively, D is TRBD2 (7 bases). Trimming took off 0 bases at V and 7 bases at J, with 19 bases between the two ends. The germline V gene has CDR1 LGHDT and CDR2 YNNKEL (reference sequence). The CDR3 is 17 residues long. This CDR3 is CASSQDLGRGGKNEQFF. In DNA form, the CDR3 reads TGTGCCAGCAGCCAAGATCTAGGGAGGGGGGGTAAAAATGAGCAGTTCTTC.

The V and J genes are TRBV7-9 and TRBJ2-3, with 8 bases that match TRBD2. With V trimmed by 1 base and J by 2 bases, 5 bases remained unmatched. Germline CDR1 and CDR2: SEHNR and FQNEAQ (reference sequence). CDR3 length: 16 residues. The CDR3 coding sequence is TGTGCCAGCAGCTTAGTGGGCGGGGGGATCACAGATACGCAGTATTTT. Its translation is CASSLVGGGITDTQYF.

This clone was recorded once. The chain's CDR3 is CASSDPSEGTGELFF. CDR3 nucleotide sequence: TGCGCCAGCAGTGACCCTAGCGAAGGCACCGGGGAGCTGTTTTTT. V is TRBV10-1 and J is TRBJ2-2; perhaps TRBD2 as D (6 bases). Trimming shortened V by 3 bases and J by 4 bases, and 12 bases separated the two germline ends. The germline CDR1 and CDR2 sequences are WNHNN and SYGVQD (reference sequence). This CDR3 has 15 amino acids.